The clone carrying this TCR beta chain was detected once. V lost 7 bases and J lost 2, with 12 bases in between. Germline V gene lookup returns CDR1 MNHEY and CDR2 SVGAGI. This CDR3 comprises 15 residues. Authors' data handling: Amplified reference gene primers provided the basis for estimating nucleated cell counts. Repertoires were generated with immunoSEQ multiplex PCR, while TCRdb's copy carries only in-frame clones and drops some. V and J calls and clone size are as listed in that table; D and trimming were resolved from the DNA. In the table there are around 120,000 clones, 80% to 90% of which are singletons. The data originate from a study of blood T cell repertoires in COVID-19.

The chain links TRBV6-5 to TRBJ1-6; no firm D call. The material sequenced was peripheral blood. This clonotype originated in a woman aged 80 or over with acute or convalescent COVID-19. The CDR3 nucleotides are TGTGCCAGCAACTCTCTAGGAGCCTATAATTCACCCCTCCACTTT. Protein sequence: CASNSLGAYNSPLHF.